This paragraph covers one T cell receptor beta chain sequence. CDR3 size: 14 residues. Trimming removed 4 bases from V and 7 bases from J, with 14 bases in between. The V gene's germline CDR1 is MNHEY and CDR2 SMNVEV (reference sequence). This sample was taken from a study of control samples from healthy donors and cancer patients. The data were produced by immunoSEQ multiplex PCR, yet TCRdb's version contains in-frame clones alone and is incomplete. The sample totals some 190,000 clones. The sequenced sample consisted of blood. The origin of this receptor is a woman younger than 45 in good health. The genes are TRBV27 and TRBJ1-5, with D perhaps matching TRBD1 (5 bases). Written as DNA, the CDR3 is TGTGCCAGCAGTTGGGGGGGTGTCGGGCAGCCCCAGCATTTT. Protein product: CASSWGGVGQPQHF.